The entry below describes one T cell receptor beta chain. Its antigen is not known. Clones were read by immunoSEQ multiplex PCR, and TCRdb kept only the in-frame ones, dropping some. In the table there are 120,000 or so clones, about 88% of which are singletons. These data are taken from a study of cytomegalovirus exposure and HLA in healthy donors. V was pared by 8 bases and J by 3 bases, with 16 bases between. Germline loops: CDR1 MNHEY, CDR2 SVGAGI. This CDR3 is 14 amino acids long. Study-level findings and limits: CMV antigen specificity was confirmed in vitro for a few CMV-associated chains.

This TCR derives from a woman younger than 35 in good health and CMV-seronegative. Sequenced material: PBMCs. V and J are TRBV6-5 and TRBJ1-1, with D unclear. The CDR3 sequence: CASGFLKRDTEAFF. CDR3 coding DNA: TGTGCCAGCGGGTTTTTAAAGCGGGACACTGAAGCTTTCTTT.